This T cell receptor beta chain is drawn from a study of CD8+CD57+ T cells in acquired aplastic anemia. For CDR3 and TCR beta VDJ profiling, genomic DNA was the template used. In TCRdb, the reads were re-called with MiXCR into one record per CDR3 protein. Counted here are about 160,000 distinct CDR3 sequences, around 45% occurring once; the ten biggest clones make up about 1.1%. The CDR3 is 14 amino acids. V was trimmed by 3 bases and J by 8 bases, leaving 11 bases between them. Of note for this clonotype: Its target is unknown.

Overall study findings and caveats: Significance was not reached for CD8+ Simpson's diversity between patients and controls. Patients had fewer than 35 CD8+ CDR3 sequences in common with controls (the shared set).

The sequencing sample was made of sorted CD4+, CD8+, or CD8+CD57+ T cells (not recorded which) from PBMCs. This sequence originates from a human donor in good health. The rearrangement links TRBV12-3 or TRBV12-4 to TRBJ1-6; D ambiguous. The CDR3 region has the DNA TGTGCCAGCAGTTTCGTTCTCCTGGATTCACCCCTCCACTTT. Its protein product is CASSFVLLDSPLHF.